Below, 5 T cell receptor beta chains from the same sample are listed, as sequenced in a study of metastatic and nonmetastatic thyroid tumors. Patients were all untreated before their thyroid surgery. Using MiXCR, TCRdb re-called clones from the PCR reads. The sample consists of about 7,000 clones, over 15% of them appearing once. Sequences were obtained from adjacent normal tissue. Receptors originate from a male donor with papillary thyroid cancer or a benign thyroid nodule (not recorded which). Some clones in this sample may be carry-over from other donors' samples.

This clone was seen just once. The chain couples TRBV5-5 to TRBJ1-5; 7 nucleotides agree with TRBD1. The ends lost 4 bases at V and 3 bases at J; junction bases unmatched: 4. The germline V gene has CDR1 SGHKS and CDR2 YYEKEE (reference sequence). The CDR3 length is 14 residues. The CDR3 here is CASSLGQDNQPQHF. CDR3 nucleotides: TGTGCCAGCAGCCTCGGACAGGACAATCAGCCCCAGCATTTT.

This clone was observed a handful of times. The chain couples TRBV6-1 to TRBJ1-1; D perhaps matches TRBD1 (5 bases). The CDR3 has 13 residues. CDR1 MNHNS and CDR2 SASEGT come from the germline V gene. The germline V and J ends were trimmed by 5 bases and 0 bases, with 7 bases remaining between them. The CDR3 coding sequence is TGTGCCAGCAGTTGGGGGATGAACACTGAAGCTTTCTTT. Translating gives CASSWGMNTEAFF.

The chain joins TRBV3-1 to TRBJ1-2; D not certain. V lost 4 bases, J lost 3 bases, and 18 bases lay in between. Germline-derived CDR1 and CDR2 are LGHDT and YNNKEL (reference sequence). The CDR3 length is 16 residues. The CDR3 nucleotides read TGTGCCAGCAGCCGCCCCTTCGGGGTTGGGGACTATGGCTACACCTTC. This encodes CASSRPFGVGDYGYTF.

The chain has TRBV5-1 and TRBJ2-6, with D possibly being TRBD1 (5 bases). Germline CDR1 SGHRS, CDR2 YFSETQ. This CDR3 contains 15 residues. Trimming shortened V by 0 bases and J by 2 bases, and 6 bases separated the two germline ends. This CDR3 reads CASSLETAGANVLTF. The DNA of the CDR3 is TGCGCCAGCAGCTTGGAGACAGCTGGGGCCAACGTCCTGACTTTC. The variable domain in full, completed from reference TRBV5-1 and TRBJ2-6, reads KAGVTQTPRYLIKTRGQQVTLSCSPISGHRSVSWYQQTPGQGLQFLFEYFSETQRNKGNFPGRFSGRQFSNSRSEMNVSTLELGDSALYLCASSLETAGANVLTFGAGSRLTVL.

This clone is medium-sized within its sample. The chain has TRBV19 and TRBJ2-7, with D perhaps TRBD1 or TRBD2 (6 bases each). V was trimmed by 6 bases and J by 7 bases, leaving 22 bases between them. The germline gives CDR1 LNHDA, CDR2 SQIVND (reference sequence). The CDR3 loop spans 15 amino acids. The CDR3 here is CASSQGGGPNLEQYF. Written as DNA, the CDR3 is TGTGCCAGTAGCCAAGGAGGGGGGCCCAACCTGGAGCAGTACTTC. Looking up the rest from reference TRBV19 and TRBJ2-7 gives the full variable domain: DGGITQSPKYLFRKEGQNVTLSCEQNLNHDAMYWYRQDPGQGLRLIYYSQIVNDFQKGDIAEGYSVSREKKESFPLTVTSAQKNPTAFYLCASSQGGGPNLEQYFGPGTRLTVT.